This TCR beta chain came from a study of shared clonotypes between healthy human individuals. Whole-study findings and limits: Memory subsets generally showed smaller estimated richness than naive subsets did.

There are 15 residues in the CDR3. Trimming left V 4 bases short and J 4 bases short, with 13 bases between. Germline V CDR1 and CDR2: MNHEY, SVGAGI. Points on this clone: Its antigen remains unidentified.

The table came from immunoSEQ multiplex PCR; TCRdb's copy has only in-frame clones and leaves some out. The sample has about 1,800,000 clones, around 96% seen once; the top ten hold 1% to 1.5%. Selected positively for CCR7 and CD45RO-negative, naive CD8 cells excluded terminally differentiated effector memory CD45RA+ cells. Nashville, Tennessee was home to all donors, each a Caucasian adult. This chain uses TRBV6-5 with TRBJ2-2; maybe TRBD2 (7 bases). This TCR was recovered from a man aged 18 to 29 in good health. The sequencing input was naive CD8+ T cells sorted from blood. Written as DNA, the CDR3 is TGTGCCAGCAGTTTTTCGGGGGGCCTCACCGGGGAGCTGTTTTTT. It encodes CASSFSGGLTGELFF.